This TCR beta chain was found in a study of cytomegalovirus exposure and HLA in healthy donors. V lost 3 bases, J lost 5 bases, and 7 bases lay in between. The CDR3 is 13 amino acids. CDR1 and CDR2 (germline): SGHDN, FVKESK. Vbeta (60) and Jbeta (13) primers were used in the PCR. The method was immunoSEQ multiplex PCR; TCRdb's version includes in-frame clones alone and lacks a portion of them. The sample holds 90,000 to 120,000 clones; about 9.4% are singletons and the top ten take approximately 6%. The clonotype was recovered from a man aged 40-50 years in good health and CMV-seropositive. The material sequenced was PBMCs. The V and J genes are TRBV14 and TRBJ2-2; a possible D gene is TRBD2 (5 bases). CDR3: CASSHKRTGELFF. The CDR3 region has the DNA TGTGCCAGCAGCCACAAGCGGACCGGGGAGCTGTTTTTT.